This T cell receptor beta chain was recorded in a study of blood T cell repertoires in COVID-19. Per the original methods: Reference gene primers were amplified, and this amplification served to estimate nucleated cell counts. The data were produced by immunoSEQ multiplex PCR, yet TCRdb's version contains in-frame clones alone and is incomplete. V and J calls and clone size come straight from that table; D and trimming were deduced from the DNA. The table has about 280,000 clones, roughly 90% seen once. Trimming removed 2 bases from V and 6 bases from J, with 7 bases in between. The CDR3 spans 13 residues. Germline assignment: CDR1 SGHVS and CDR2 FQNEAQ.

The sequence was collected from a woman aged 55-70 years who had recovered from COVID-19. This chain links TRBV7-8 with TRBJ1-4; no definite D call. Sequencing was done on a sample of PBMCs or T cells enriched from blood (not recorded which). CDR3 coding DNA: TGTGCCAGCAGCTTATTTGTAGATGAAAAACTGTTTTTT. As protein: CASSLFVDEKLFF.